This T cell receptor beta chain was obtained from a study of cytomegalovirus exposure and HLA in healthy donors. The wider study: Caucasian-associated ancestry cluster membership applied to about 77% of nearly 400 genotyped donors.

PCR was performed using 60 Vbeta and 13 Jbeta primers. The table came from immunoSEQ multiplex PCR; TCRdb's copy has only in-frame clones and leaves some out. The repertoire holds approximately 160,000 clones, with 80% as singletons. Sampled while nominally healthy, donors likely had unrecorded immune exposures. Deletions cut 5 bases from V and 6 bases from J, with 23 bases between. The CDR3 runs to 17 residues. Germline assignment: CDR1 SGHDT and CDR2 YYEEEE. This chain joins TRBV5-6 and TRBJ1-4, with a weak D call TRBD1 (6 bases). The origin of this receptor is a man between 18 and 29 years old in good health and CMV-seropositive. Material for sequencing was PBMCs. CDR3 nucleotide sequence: TGTGCCAGCAGTTATAATCCAGGGGCGGGTTTGGATGAAAAACTGTTTTTT. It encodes CASSYNPGAGLDEKLFF. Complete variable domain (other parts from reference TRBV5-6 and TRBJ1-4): DAGVTQSPTHLIKTRGQQVTLRCSPKSGHDTVSWYQQALGQGPQFIFQYYEEEERQRGNFPDRFSGHQFPNYSSELNVNALLLGDSALYLCASSYNPGAGLDEKLFFGSGTQLSVL.